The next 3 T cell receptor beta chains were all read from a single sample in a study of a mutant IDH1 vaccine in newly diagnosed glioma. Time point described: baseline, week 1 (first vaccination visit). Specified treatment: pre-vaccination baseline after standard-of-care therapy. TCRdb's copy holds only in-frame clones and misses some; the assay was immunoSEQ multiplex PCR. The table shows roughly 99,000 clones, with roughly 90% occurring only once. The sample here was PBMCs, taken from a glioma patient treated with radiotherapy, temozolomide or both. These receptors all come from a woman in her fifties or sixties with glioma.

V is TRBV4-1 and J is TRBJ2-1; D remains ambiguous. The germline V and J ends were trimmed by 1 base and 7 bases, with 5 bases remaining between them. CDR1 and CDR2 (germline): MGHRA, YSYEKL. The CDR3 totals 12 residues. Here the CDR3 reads CASSQGWNEQFF. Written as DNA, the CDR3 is TGCGCCAGCAGCCAAGGGTGGAATGAGCAGTTCTTC.

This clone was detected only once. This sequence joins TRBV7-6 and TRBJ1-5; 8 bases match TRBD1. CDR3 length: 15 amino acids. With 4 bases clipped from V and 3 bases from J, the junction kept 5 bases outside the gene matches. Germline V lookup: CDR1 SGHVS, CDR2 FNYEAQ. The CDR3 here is CASSSSGGPNQPQHF. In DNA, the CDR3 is TGTGCCAGCAGCTCGTCAGGGGGCCCCAATCAGCCCCAGCATTTT.

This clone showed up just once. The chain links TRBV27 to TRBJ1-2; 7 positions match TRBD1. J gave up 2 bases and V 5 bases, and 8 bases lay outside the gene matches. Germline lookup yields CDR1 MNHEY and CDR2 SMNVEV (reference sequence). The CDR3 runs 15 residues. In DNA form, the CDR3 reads TGTGCCAGCAGTACACAGGGGTATCGGAACTATGGCTACACCTTC. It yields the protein CASSTQGYRNYGYTF.